The subject of this entry is one T cell receptor beta chain. Its target antigen remains unknown. No qualities accompany the bases; no much larger clone lies one base away. The record originates from a study of technical replicates of blood from a handful of donors (TCRdb year 2017). Including the terminal cysteine and phenylalanine, the CDR3 comprises 11 residues. The retained sequence is limited to the CDR3, 33 bases, with the frame set at the first base. V is cut by 6 bases and J by 0 bases, and the space between the germline ends is 4 bases. The germline V gene (reference sequence) gives CDR1 as DFQATT and CDR2 as SNEGSKA. Library creation used the immunoSEQ multiplex PCR assay. In its TCRdb copy, this immuneACCESS table keeps in-frame sequences only and misses some clones. Where compared with another copy, unresolved V genes explain less than half of these, and the others have no known cause. The sample contains about 97,000 clones, 90% to 97% of them found a single time. The ten largest account for about 0.35% of the sample.

The sequenced material came from T cells isolated from PBMCs. This sequence was found in a human donor in good health. The chain is assembled from TRBV20-1 and TRBJ2-3, with the D gene not confidently named. The CDR3 loop reads CSALSTDTQYF. The DNA sequence is given as TGCAGTGCCCTAAGCACAGATACGCAGTATTTT.